This is a list of T cell receptor beta chains from one sample in a study of T cells in Graves' hyperthyroidism and ophthalmopathy. TCRdb itself ran the multiplex PCR reads through MiXCR, one entry per CDR3 protein. The sample lists about 270,000 distinct CDR3 sequences; approximately 23% were seen once. Sample: blood. All receptors come from a man aged 30 to 39 with Graves' ophthalmopathy. Both conserved end residues are part of each CDR3. The D gene is left open where the match is weak. Rows give clone size only sometimes, using once, few, many, or a class for an expanded clone.

>TRBD2|TRBV11-2|TRBJ2-5|few
CASSTGTSGIRGETQYF
TGTGCCAGCAGCACCGGGACTAGCGGGATACGTGGAGAGACCCAGTACTTC
>NA|TRBV12-3/TRBV12-4|TRBJ1-3|few
CASSFRNTIYF
TGTGCCAGCAGTTTTCGTAACACCATATATTTT
>NA|TRBV29-1|TRBJ2-2|NA
CSVQGNTGELFF
TGCTCCGTCCAGGGGAACACCGGGGAGCTGTTTTTT
>TRBD1|TRBV10-2|TRBJ2-7|NA
CASTKTGTAAYEQYF
TGCGCCAGCACTAAGACAGGGACCGCCGCCTACGAGCAGTACTTC
>NA|TRBV14|TRBJ1-6|NA
CASSQEIPLSPLHF
TGTGCCAGCAGCCAAGAAATCCCCCTTTCACCCCTCCACTTT
>TRBD1|TRBV12-5|TRBJ2-7|few
CASGLLGQGYYEQYF
TGTGCTAGTGGTTTGCTGGGACAGGGGTATTACGAGCAGTACTTC
>NA|TRBV2|TRBJ2-7|many
CASRGVGFRYEQYF
TGTGCCAGCAGAGGGGTGGGCTTCCGCTACGAGCAGTACTTC
>NA|TRBV6-1|TRBJ2-7|NA
CASSNRDPGYEQYF
TGTGCCAGCAGTAACCGGGACCCAGGCTACGAGCAGTACTTC
>NA|TRBV28|TRBJ1-3|few
CASSYGQYAGNTIYF
TGTGCCAGCAGCTATGGACAGTATGCTGGAAACACCATATATTTT
>TRBD2|TRBV5-1|TRBJ2-7|NA
CASSPGTSGNREQYF
TGCGCCAGCAGCCCCGGGACTAGCGGGAACAGGGAGCAGTACTTC
>TRBD1|TRBV12-3/TRBV12-4|TRBJ1-4|many
CASSSRRDRAFGEKLFF
TGTGCCAGCAGTTCCCGCCGGGACAGGGCTTTTGGTGAAAAACTGTTTTTT
>TRBD2|TRBV6-5|TRBJ2-2|NA
CASSYRTSGRNTGELFF
TGTGCCAGCAGTTACCGGACTAGCGGGAGGAACACCGGGGAGCTGTTTTTT
>TRBD1|TRBV6-1|TRBJ1-5|NA
CASRGTGGAEPQHF
TGTGCCAGCAGGGGGACAGGGGGCGCGGAGCCCCAGCATTTT
>TRBD1|TRBV18|TRBJ2-1|NA
CASSPLTGAHNEQFF
TGTGCCAGCTCACCACTGACAGGGGCGCACAATGAGCAGTTCTTC
>TRBD2|TRBV3-1|TRBJ2-3|many
CASSLTSGGDTQYF
TGTGCCAGCAGCCTGACTAGCGGGGGAGATACGCAGTATTTT
>TRBD2|TRBV7-9|TRBJ2-5|NA
CASSAGTSGRNGETQYF
TGTGCCAGCAGCGCCGGGACTAGCGGGAGGAATGGGGAGACCCAGTACTTC
>TRBD1|TRBV30|TRBJ1-5|many
CAWSVGGQDVDPQHF
TGTGCCTGGAGTGTGGGGGGACAGGACGTTGATCCCCAGCATTTT
>TRBD2|TRBV20-1|TRBJ2-1|many
CSARPSAGGFNEQFF
TGCAGTGCTAGGCCCTCGGCGGGAGGGTTCAATGAGCAGTTCTTC
>TRBD2|TRBV7-3|TRBJ2-2|many
CASKSRGGRSGTGELFF
TGTGCCAGCAAGTCTCGGGGGGGAAGATCGGGGACCGGGGAGCTGTTTTTT
>TRBD2|TRBV11-1|TRBJ2-1|NA
CASSQPWTSGLYNEQFF
TGCGCCAGCAGCCAACCCTGGACTAGCGGGCTCTACAATGAGCAGTTCTTC
>TRBD1|TRBV11-3|TRBJ2-1|NA
CASSLPNRGLYNEQFF
TGTGCCAGCAGCTTACCGAACAGGGGGCTATACAATGAGCAGTTCTTC
>TRBD1|TRBV7-9|TRBJ1-5|few
CASSAETGAGQPQHF
TGTGCCAGCAGCGCCGAAACAGGGGCAGGCCAGCCCCAGCATTTT
>NA|TRBV4-1|TRBJ1-2|NA
CASSSHRANYGYTF
TGCGCCAGCAGCTCCCACAGAGCTAACTATGGCTACACCTTC
>NA|TRBV24-1|TRBJ1-2|NA
CATSDPAAGAYGYTF
TGTGCCACCAGTGACCCCGCGGCGGGGGCCTATGGCTACACCTTC
>TRBD2|TRBV27|TRBJ2-1|many
CASTWGSGRNFEQFF
TGTGCCAGCACCTGGGGAAGCGGGAGGAATTTTGAGCAGTTCTTC
>TRBD2|TRBV20-1|TRBJ2-1|many
CSARLSGRLNNEQFF
TGCAGTGCTAGACTTAGCGGGAGATTGAACAATGAGCAGTTCTTC
>NA|TRBV2|TRBJ2-2|NA
CASSEVITGELFF
TGTGCCAGCAGTGAGGTTATAACCGGGGAGCTGTTTTTT
>NA|TRBV7-8|TRBJ1-1|few
CASSTYGGQAFF
TGTGCCAGCAGCACCTACGGCGGACAAGCTTTCTTT
>NA|TRBV14|TRBJ2-7|NA
CASSQKGSVEQYF
TGTGCCAGCAGCCAAAAGGGGAGTGTGGAGCAGTACTTC
>TRBD2|TRBV29-1|TRBJ2-5|NA
CSVTLGGRASGQYF
TGCAGCGTTACCCTAGGCGGGAGGGCCTCCGGACAGTACTTC
>TRBD1|TRBV7-3|TRBJ2-3|many
CASMRDRSTDTQYF
TGTGCCAGCATGAGGGACAGGAGCACAGATACGCAGTATTTT
>TRBD2|TRBV24-1|TRBJ2-1|NA
CATSVSSGRNEQFF
TGTGCCACCAGTGTCTCTAGCGGGAGGAATGAGCAGTTCTTC
>NA|TRBV5-1|TRBJ2-3|many
CASSLEDSGSDTQYF
TGCGCCAGCAGCTTGGAGGACTCGGGTTCAGATACGCAGTATTTT
>TRBD1|TRBV10-2|TRBJ2-3|NA
CASSSQGASTDTQYF
TGCGCCAGCAGTTCACAGGGGGCATCGACAGATACGCAGTATTTT
>NA|TRBV4-1|TRBJ2-1|NA
CASSQGAGRPNEQFF
TGCGCCAGCAGCCAAGGGGCGGGCCGGCCGAATGAGCAGTTCTTC
>NA|TRBV12-3/TRBV12-4|TRBJ2-1|many
CASARSNEQFF
TGTGCCAGCGCCAGGAGCAATGAGCAGTTCTTC
>TRBD1|TRBV7-2|TRBJ2-1|many
CASSFDRANEQFF
TGTGCCAGCAGCTTCGACAGGGCCAATGAGCAGTTCTTC
>NA|TRBV11-1|TRBJ1-1|many
CACKRGRRAEAFF
TGTGCCTGTAAGAGGGGTCGTAGGGCTGAAGCTTTCTTT
>TRBD1|TRBV28|TRBJ1-4|NA
CASTQTGGPDEKLFF
TGTGCCAGCACCCAAACAGGGGGCCCTGATGAAAAACTGTTTTTT
>NA|TRBV19|TRBJ1-5|NA
CASNPTPQGFIQPQHF
TGTGCCAGTAATCCTACCCCGCAGGGGTTTATTCAGCCCCAGCATTTT
>TRBD1|TRBV6-2/TRBV6-3|TRBJ2-1|few
CASSYSKGASFEFF
TGTGCCAGCAGTTACTCGAAGGGGGCGAGTTTTGAGTTCTTC
>NA|TRBV20-1|TRBJ1-2|NA
CSARAGGSDYGYTF
TGCAGTGCTAGGGCGGGGGGTTCCGACTATGGCTACACCTTC
>NA|TRBV24-1|TRBJ2-1|NA
CATSPPEVGEQFF
TGTGCCACCAGTCCGCCCGAAGTGGGTGAGCAGTTCTTC
>NA|TRBV19|TRBJ2-2|few
CASSRQYFANTGELFF
TGTGCCAGTAGCCGACAGTACTTCGCGAACACCGGGGAGCTGTTTTTT
>NA|TRBV29-1|TRBJ2-7|few
CSVCYSGRSYEQYF
TGCAGCGTTTGCTACTCTGGGCGGAGCTACGAGCAGTACTTC
>NA|TRBV27|TRBJ1-1|NA
CASSPSGQPRNTEAFF
TGTGCCAGCAGTCCCTCCGGACAGCCTAGGAACACTGAAGCTTTCTTT
>TRBD2|TRBV4-2|TRBJ2-1|NA
CASTSGSSYNEQFF
TGTGCCAGTACTAGCGGAAGCTCCTACAATGAGCAGTTCTTC
>NA|TRBV11-2|TRBJ1-2|few
CASSLDRGQRLNYGYTF
TGTGCCAGCAGCTTAGATCGAGGACAGCGCCTAAACTATGGCTACACCTTC
>NA|TRBV9|TRBJ2-1|few
CASSVAPGVAYNEQFF
TGTGCCAGCAGCGTAGCCCCAGGCGTAGCCTACAATGAGCAGTTCTTC
>NA|TRBV20-1|TRBJ2-5|once
CSASPGMETQYF
TGCAGTGCTAGTCCAGGGATGGAGACCCAGTACTTC
>NA|TRBV11-1|TRBJ2-1|NA
CASSFRAGGEQFF
TGTGCCAGCAGCTTTAGGGCCGGGGGTGAGCAGTTCTTC
>TRBD1|TRBV3-1|TRBJ1-6|NA
CASSHSTGLQSPLHF
TGTGCCAGCAGCCATTCGACAGGGCTTCAGTCACCCCTCCACTTT
>NA|TRBV7-9|TRBJ2-7|NA
CASSFSGAHEQYF
TGTGCCAGCAGCTTCTCGGGGGCCCACGAGCAGTACTTC
>NA|TRBV19|TRBJ1-2|NA
CASSIGGNYGYTF
TGTGCCAGTAGTATAGGAGGGAACTATGGCTACACCTTC
>NA|TRBV7-2|TRBJ1-4|NA
CASSFEPTNEKLFF
TGTGCCAGCAGCTTCGAGCCAACTAATGAAAAACTGTTTTTT